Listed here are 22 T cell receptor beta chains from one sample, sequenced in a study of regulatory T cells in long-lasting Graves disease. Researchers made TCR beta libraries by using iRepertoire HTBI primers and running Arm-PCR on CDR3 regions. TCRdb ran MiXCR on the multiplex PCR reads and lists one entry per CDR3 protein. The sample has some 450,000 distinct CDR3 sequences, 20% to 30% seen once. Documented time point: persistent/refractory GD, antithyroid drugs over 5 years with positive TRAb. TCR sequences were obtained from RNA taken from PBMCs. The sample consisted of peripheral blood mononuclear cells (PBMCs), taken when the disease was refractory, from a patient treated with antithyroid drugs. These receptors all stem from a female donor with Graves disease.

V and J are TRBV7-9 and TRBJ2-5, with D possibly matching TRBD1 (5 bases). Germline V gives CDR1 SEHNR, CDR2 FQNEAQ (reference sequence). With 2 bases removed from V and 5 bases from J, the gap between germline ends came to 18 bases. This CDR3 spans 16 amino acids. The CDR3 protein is CASSLTGRIAGETQYF. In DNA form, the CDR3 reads TGTGCCAGCAGCTTAACAGGCAGAATCGCTGGGGAGACCCAGTACTTC.

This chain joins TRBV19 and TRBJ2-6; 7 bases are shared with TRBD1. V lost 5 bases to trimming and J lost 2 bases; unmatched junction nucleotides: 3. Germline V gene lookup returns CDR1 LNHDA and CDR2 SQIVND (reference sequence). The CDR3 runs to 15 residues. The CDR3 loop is CASSRGGTGANVLTF. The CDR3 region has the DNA TGTGCCAGTAGTCGAGGGGGCACTGGGGCCAACGTCCTGACTTTC.

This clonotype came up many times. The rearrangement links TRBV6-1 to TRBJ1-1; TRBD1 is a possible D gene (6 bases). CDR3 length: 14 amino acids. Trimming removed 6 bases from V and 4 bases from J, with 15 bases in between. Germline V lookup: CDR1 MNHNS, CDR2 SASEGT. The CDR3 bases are TGTGCCAGCAGCGCCGGGACATTAGGCACTGAAGCTTTCTTT. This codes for CASSAGTLGTEAFF.

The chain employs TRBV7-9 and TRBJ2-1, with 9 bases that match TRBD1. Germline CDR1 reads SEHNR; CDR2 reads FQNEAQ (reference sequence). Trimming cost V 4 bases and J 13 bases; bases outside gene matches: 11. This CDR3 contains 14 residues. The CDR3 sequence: CASSSQGAAETQFF. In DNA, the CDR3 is TGTGCCAGCAGCTCACAGGGGGCGGCCGAGACCCAGTTCTTC.

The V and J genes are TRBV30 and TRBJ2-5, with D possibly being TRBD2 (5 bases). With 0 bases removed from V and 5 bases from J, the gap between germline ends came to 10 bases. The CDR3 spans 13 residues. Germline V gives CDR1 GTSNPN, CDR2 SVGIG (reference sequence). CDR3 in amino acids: CAWSVMEAETQYF. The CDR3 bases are TGTGCCTGGAGTGTAATGGAGGCCGAGACCCAGTACTTC.

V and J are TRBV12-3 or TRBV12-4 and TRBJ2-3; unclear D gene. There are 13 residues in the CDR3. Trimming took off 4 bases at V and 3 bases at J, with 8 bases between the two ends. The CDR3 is CASSSRTTDTQYF. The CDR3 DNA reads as TGTGCCAGCAGTTCACGGACGACAGATACGCAGTATTTT.

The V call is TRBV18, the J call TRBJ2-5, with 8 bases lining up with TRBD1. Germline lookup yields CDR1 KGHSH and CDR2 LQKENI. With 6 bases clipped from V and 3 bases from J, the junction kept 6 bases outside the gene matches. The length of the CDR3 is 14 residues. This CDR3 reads CASSRTGREETQYF. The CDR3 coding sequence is TGTGCCAGCTCCAGGACAGGGAGAGAAGAGACCCAGTACTTC.

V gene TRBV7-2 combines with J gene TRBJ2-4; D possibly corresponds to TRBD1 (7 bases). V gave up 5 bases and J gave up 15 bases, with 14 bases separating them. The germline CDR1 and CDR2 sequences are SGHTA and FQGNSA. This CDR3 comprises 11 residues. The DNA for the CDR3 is TGTGCCAGCAGCCAGGGGGGAGCCCGGTACTTC. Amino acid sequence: CASSQGGARYF.

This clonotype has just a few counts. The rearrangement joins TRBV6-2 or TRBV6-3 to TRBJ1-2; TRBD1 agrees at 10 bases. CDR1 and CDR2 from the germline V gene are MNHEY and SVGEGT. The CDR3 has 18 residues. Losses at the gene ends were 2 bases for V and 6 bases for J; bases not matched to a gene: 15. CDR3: CASSYPDRGPSPADGYTF. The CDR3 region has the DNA TGTGCCAGCAGTTACCCCGACAGGGGGCCTAGCCCTGCGGATGGCTACACCTTC.

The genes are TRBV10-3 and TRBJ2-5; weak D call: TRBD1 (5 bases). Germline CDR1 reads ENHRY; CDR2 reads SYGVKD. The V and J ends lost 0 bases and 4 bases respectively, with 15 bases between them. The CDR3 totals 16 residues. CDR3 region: CAISESRQPPAETQYF. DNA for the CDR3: TGTGCCATCAGTGAGTCGCGACAGCCCCCAGCAGAGACCCAGTACTTC.

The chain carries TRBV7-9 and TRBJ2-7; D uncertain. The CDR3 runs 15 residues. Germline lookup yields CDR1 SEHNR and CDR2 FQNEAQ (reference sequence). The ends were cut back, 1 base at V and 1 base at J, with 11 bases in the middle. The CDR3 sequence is CASSLGQTASYEQYF. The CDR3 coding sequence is TGTGCCAGCAGCTTAGGACAAACCGCGTCCTACGAGCAGTACTTC.

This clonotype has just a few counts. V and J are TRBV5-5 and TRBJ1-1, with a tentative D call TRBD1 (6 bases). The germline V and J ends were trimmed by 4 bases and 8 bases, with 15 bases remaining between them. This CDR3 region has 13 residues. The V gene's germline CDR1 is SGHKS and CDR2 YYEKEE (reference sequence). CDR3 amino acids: CASSMAGTPEAFF. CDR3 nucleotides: TGTGCCAGCAGCATGGCCGGGACACCAGAAGCTTTCTTT.

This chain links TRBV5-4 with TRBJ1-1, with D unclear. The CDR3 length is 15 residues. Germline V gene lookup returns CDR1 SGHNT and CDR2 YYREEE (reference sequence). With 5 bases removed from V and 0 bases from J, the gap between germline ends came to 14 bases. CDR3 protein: CASRIGAGMNTEAFF. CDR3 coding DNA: TGTGCCAGCAGAATAGGAGCAGGTATGAACACTGAAGCTTTCTTT.

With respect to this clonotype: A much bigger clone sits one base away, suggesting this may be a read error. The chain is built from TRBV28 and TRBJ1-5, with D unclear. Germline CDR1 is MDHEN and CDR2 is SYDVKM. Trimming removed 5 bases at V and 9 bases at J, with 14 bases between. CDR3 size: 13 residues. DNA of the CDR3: TGTGCCAGCAGTCCCCAACCTATTAGGCCCCAGCATTTT. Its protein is CASSPQPIRPQHF.

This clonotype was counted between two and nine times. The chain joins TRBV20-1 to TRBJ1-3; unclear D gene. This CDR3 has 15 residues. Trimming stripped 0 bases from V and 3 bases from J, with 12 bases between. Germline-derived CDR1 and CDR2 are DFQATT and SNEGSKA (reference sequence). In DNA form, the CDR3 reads TGCAGTGCTAGAGATCGCAGGCGAGGTGGAAACACCATATATTTT. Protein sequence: CSARDRRRGGNTIYF.

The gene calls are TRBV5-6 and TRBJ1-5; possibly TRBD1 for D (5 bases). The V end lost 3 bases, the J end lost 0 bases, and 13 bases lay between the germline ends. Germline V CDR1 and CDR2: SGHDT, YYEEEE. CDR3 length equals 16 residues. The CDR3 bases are TGTGCCAGCAGCTCCTGGACACGGGATAGCAATCAGCCCCAGCATTTT. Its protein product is CASSSWTRDSNQPQHF.

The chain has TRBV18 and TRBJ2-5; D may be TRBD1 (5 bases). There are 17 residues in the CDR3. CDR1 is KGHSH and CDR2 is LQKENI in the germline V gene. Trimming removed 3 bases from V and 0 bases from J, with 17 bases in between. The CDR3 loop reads CASSPTVQDIYQETQYF. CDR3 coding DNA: TGTGCCAGCTCACCGACTGTACAGGACATCTACCAAGAGACCCAGTACTTC. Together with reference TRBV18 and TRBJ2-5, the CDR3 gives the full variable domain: NAGVMQNPRHLVRRRGQEARLRCSPMKGHSHVYWYRQLPEEGLKFMVYLQKENIIDESGMPKERFSAEFPKEGPSILRIQQVVRGDSAAYFCASSPTVQDIYQETQYFGPGTRLLVL.

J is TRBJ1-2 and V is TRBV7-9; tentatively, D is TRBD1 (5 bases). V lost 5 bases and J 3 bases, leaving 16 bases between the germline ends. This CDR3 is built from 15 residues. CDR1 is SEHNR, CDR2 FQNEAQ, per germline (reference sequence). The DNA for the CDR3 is TGTGCCAGCAGCCCAACAGGACCGAGTCACTATGGCTACACCTTC. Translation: CASSPTGPSHYGYTF.

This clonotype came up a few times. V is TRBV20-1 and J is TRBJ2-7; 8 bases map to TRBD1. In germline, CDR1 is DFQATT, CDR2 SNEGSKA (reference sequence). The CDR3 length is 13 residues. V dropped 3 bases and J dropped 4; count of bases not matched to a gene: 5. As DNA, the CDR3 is TGCAGTGCTAGTCGGACAGGGAGGTACGAGCAGTACTTC. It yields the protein CSASRTGRYEQYF.

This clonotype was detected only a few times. The CDR3 spells CASSFLASRTQYF. CDR3 DNA sequence: TGTGCCAGCAGTTTTCTCGCCTCGAGGACCCAGTACTTC. V is TRBV28 and J is TRBJ2-5; D gene unclear. V was clipped by 3 bases and J by 7 bases, with 12 bases between them. Germline V lookup: CDR1 MDHEN, CDR2 SYDVKM. The CDR3 is made up of 13 amino acids. The full variable domain, rest sourced from reference TRBV28 and TRBJ2-5, is DVKVTQSSRYLVKRTGEKVFLECVQDMDHENMFWYRQDPGLGLRLIYFSYDVKMKEKGDIPEGYSVSREKKERFSLILESASTNQTSMYLCASSFLASRTQYFGPGTRLLVL.

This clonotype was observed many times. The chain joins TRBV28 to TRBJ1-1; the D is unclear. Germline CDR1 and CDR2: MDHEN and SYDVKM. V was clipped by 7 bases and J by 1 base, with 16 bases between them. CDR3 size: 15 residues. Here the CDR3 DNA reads TGTGCCAGCACCCTCCCGCCCCCAGGGAACACTGAAGCTTTCTTT. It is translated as CASTLPPPGNTEAFF.

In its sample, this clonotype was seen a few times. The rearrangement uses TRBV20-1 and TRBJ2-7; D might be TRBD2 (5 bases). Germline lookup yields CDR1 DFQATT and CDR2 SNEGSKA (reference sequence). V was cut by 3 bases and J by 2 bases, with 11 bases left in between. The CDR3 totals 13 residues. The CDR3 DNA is TGCAGTGCTAGTCAATCGGGAACCTACGAGCAGTACTTC. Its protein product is CSASQSGTYEQYF.